Below, 18 T cell receptor beta chains from the same sample are listed, as sequenced in a study of blood T cell repertoires in COVID-19. Assay used: immunoSEQ multiplex PCR; TCRdb lists only in-frame clones, some missing. Here the sample spans about 170,000 clones, approximately 85% being singletons. The specimen sequenced was peripheral blood. These receptors were taken from a man aged 60 to 75 who had recovered from COVID-19.

This chain connects TRBV19 to TRBJ2-7, with D possibly matching TRBD2 (6 bases). Trimming took off 0 bases at V and 7 bases at J, with 19 bases between the two ends. CDR1 is LNHDA, CDR2 SQIVND, per germline (reference sequence). The CDR3 extends over 16 amino acids. CDR3 nucleotides: TGTGCCAGTAGTATAGATGGGCCGGCGGGGTTGGAAGAGCAGTACTTC. This gives the protein CASSIDGPAGLEEQYF.

The chain couples TRBV7-9 to TRBJ2-5, with D perhaps TRBD2 (5 bases). From germline, CDR1 is SEHNR and CDR2 FQNEAQ (reference sequence). Trimming pared 5 bases from V and 2 bases from J, leaving 12 bases between. The CDR3 sequence is 14 residues long. CDR3 protein: CASSPGNSQETQYF. CDR3 nucleotides: TGTGCCAGCAGCCCCGGGAATAGTCAAGAGACCCAGTACTTC.

The chain combines TRBV11-1 with TRBJ2-7; D is possibly TRBD1 (6 bases). Germline loops: CDR1 SGHAT, CDR2 FQDESV (reference sequence). This CDR3 region has 14 residues. V lost 4 bases, J lost 5 bases, and 15 bases lay in between. CDR3 protein: CASSSAGARNEQYF. In DNA, the CDR3 is TGTGCCAGCAGCTCGGCAGGGGCGAGAAACGAGCAGTACTTC.

Comments on this clone: A junction boundary mismatches the germline segment, possibly from a read error. The chain employs TRBV29-1 and TRBJ1-4; perhaps TRBD1 as D (5 bases). The CDR3 sequence is 14 residues long. The germline gives CDR1 SQVTM, CDR2 ANQGSEA. Written as DNA, the CDR3 is TGCAGCGTGGTGGGGCTAGTAGGGAATGGAAAACTGTTTTTT. As protein: CSVVGLVGNGKLFF.

V gene TRBV7-2 combines with J gene TRBJ1-1; a weak D match, TRBD1 (6 bases). Germline CDR1 reads SGHTA; CDR2 reads FQGNSA. The length of the CDR3 is 17 residues. The V end lost 7 bases, the J end lost 0 bases, and 21 bases lay between the germline ends. The CDR3 DNA reads TGTGCCAGCACCCAGGGGTGGGCTCCGGGTGTGAACACTGAAGCTTTCTTT. Amino acids: CASTQGWAPGVNTEAFF.

The chain carries TRBV5-4 and TRBJ1-2; D is possibly TRBD1 (5 bases). The V gene lost 2 bases and the J gene lost 8 bases, with 10 bases spanning the gap. Germline CDR1 and CDR2: SGHNT and YYREEE (reference sequence). This CDR3 contains 12 residues. CDR3 sequence reads: CASSFDSEGYTF. The CDR3 DNA reads TGTGCCAGCAGCTTTGACAGTGAGGGCTACACCTTC. The full variable domain, with the rest looked up from reference TRBV5-4 and TRBJ1-2, is ETGVTQSPTHLIKTRGQQVTLRCSSQSGHNTVSWYQQALGQGPQFIFQYYREEENGRGNFPPRFSGLQFPNYSSELNVNALELDDSALYLCASSFDSEGYTFGSGTRLTVV.

The CDR3 nucleotides are TGTGCCTGGAAGACAGGGGTCCAAAGGGAACTTGAAGCTTTCTTT. Its protein is CAWKTGVQRELEAFF. The V and J genes are TRBV30 and TRBJ1-1; 8 positions agree with TRBD1. V was clipped by 4 bases and J by 7 bases; unmatched bases: 14. CDR3 size: 15 residues. CDR1 is GTSNPN, CDR2 SVGIG, per germline (reference sequence).

The chain uses TRBV4-1 and TRBJ2-5; tentative D call: TRBD2 (5 bases). V dropped 0 bases and J dropped 5 bases, with 13 bases sitting between them. CDR3 length: 15 amino acids. Germline V gene data show CDR1 as MGHRA and CDR2 as YSYEKL. The CDR3 DNA is TGCGCCAGCAGCCAAGATTTGCTAGCAGAGGAGACCCAGTACTTC. It codes for CASSQDLLAEETQYF.

The rearrangement joins TRBV7-6 to TRBJ1-3; tentative D call: TRBD1 (5 bases). There are 17 residues in the CDR3. Trimming stripped 1 base from V and 0 bases from J, with 13 bases between. The germline gives CDR1 SGHVS, CDR2 FNYEAQ. The CDR3 loop is CASSLDGTGGSGNTIYF. DNA for the CDR3: TGTGCCAGCAGCTTAGATGGGACGGGGGGCTCTGGAAACACCATATATTTT.

This clone was seen just once. The chain recombines TRBV3-1 (or the pseudogene TRBV3-2) with TRBJ2-3, with 8 nucleotides matching TRBD2. The V gene end was trimmed by 4 bases and the J gene end by 3 bases; junction bases not matched to a gene: 3. CDR3 length: 14 amino acids. CDR1 and CDR2 (germline): LGHDT, YNNKEL (reference sequence). The CDR3 nucleotides read TGTGCCAGCAGCCTCGGGGGGGGGACAGATACGCAGTATTTT. It translates to CASSLGGGTDTQYF.

The V call is TRBV30, the J call TRBJ1-4; 8 bases map to TRBD1. Unmatched junction bases numbered 4, after V lost 4 bases and J lost 3 bases. The germline CDR1 and CDR2 sequences are GTSNPN and SVGIG (reference sequence). The CDR3 sequence is 14 residues long. CDR3 coding DNA: TGTGCCTGGAATCCACAGGGGGCTAATGAAAAACTGTTTTTT. It yields the protein CAWNPQGANEKLFF.

The chain couples TRBV5-1 to TRBJ2-3; 11 bases align to TRBD1. CDR3 length: 17 amino acids. Trimming removed 1 base from V and 5 bases from J; junction bases left unmatched: 9. Germline-derived CDR1 and CDR2 are SGHRS and YFSETQ. The CDR3 DNA reads as TGCGCCAGCAGCTTGACCGGGACAGGGGGAAAGGGAGATACGCAGTATTTT. Translated, it gives CASSLTGTGGKGDTQYF. The full variable domain, rest sourced from reference TRBV5-1 and TRBJ2-3, is KAGVTQTPRYLIKTRGQQVTLSCSPISGHRSVSWYQQTPGQGLQFLFEYFSETQRNKGNFPGRFSGRQFSNSRSEMNVSTLELGDSALYLCASSLTGTGGKGDTQYFGPGTRLTVL.

This clone was observed once. The chain recombines TRBV29-1 with TRBJ1-1; 8 bases match TRBD1. With V trimmed by 3 bases and J by 3 bases, 6 bases remained unmatched. The CDR3 loop spans 14 amino acids. The germline gives CDR1 SQVTM, CDR2 ANQGSEA. In nucleotides, the CDR3 is TGCAGCGTTGATTCGGACAGGGATTACACTGAAGCTTTCTTT. Translated: CSVDSDRDYTEAFF.

V and J are TRBV7-2 and TRBJ1-5, with 12 bases identical to TRBD1. Germline V lookup: CDR1 SGHTA, CDR2 FQGNSA. The CDR3 sequence is 17 residues long. V was clipped by 2 bases and J by 7 bases; unmatched bases: 9. CDR3 sequence reads: CASSLFGTGGVGQPQHF. CDR3 nucleotide sequence: TGTGCCAGCAGCTTATTTGGGACAGGGGGCGTTGGACAGCCCCAGCATTTT.

The chain recombines TRBV18 with TRBJ1-1, with 8 bases matching TRBD1. The CDR3 has 15 amino acids. Germline lookup yields CDR1 KGHSH and CDR2 LQKENI. Unmatched junction bases numbered 5, after V lost 3 bases and J lost 2 bases. The CDR3 bases are TGTGCCAGCTCACCCTCGGGACAGGTCAACACTGAAGCTTTCTTT. It translates to CASSPSGQVNTEAFF.

This rearrangement joins TRBV11-2 to TRBJ1-4; 10 bases map to TRBD1. Germline V gene lookup returns CDR1 SGHAT and CDR2 FQNNGV. The CDR3 length is 16 residues. Unmatched junction bases numbered 3, after V lost 3 bases and J lost 2 bases. DNA for the CDR3: TGTGCCAGCAGCTTGGGACAGGGGAGGACTAATGAAAAACTGTTTTTT. Translating gives CASSLGQGRTNEKLFF.

This chain joins TRBV7-2 and TRBJ2-3; D may be TRBD2 (7 bases). Germline CDR1 SGHTA, CDR2 FQGNSA. The CDR3 is 16 residues long. V lost 2 bases and J 4 bases, leaving 16 bases between the germline ends. CDR3 sequence: CASSLWDTSASDTQYF. The CDR3 coding sequence is TGTGCCAGCAGCTTATGGGACACTAGCGCCTCAGATACGCAGTATTTT.

This chain connects TRBV10-3 to TRBJ1-5; unclear D gene. The CDR3 consists of 14 residues. Trimming took 3 bases from V and 4 from J, leaving 10 bases between them. CDR1 is ENHRY, CDR2 SYGVKD, per germline. This CDR3 reads CAISDRGINQPQHF. The CDR3 bases are TGTGCCATCAGTGATCGAGGGATTAATCAGCCCCAGCATTTT.